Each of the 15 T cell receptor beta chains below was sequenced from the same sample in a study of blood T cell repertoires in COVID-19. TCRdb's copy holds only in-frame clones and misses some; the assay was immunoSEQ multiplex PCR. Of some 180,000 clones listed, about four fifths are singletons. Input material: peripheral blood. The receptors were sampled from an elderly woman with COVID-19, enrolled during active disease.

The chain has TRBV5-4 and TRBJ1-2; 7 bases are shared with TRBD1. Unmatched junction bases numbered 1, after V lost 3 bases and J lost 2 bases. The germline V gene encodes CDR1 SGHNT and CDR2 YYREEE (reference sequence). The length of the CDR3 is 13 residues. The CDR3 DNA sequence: TGTGCCAGCAGCTCGGGACAGAACTATGGCTACACCTTC. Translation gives CASSSGQNYGYTF.

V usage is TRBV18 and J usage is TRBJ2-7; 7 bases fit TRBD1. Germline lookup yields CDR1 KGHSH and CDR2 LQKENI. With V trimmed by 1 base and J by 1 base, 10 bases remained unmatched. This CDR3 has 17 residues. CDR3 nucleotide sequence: TGTGCCAGCTCACCACTTCTTCTTGAGACAGGGTCCTACGAGCAGTACTTC. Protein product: CASSPLLLETGSYEQYF.

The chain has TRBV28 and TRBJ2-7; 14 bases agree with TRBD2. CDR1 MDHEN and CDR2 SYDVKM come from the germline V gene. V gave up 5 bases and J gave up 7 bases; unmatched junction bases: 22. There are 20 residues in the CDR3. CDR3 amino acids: CASSPFPTSGRAIGSGEQYF. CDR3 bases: TGTGCCAGCAGTCCGTTCCCGACTAGCGGGAGGGCCATCGGTTCGGGTGAGCAGTACTTC. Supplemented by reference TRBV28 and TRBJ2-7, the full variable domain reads DVKVTQSSRYLVKRTGEKVFLECVQDMDHENMFWYRQDPGLGLRLIYFSYDVKMKEKGDIPEGYSVSREKKERFSLILESASTNQTSMYLCASSPFPTSGRAIGSGEQYFGPGTRLTVT.

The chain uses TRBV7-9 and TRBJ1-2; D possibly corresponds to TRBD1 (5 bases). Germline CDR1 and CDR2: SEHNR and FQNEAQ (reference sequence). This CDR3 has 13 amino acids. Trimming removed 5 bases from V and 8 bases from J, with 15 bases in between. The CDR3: CASSPGRADGYTF. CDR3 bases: TGTGCCAGCAGCCCTGGCAGGGCGGACGGCTACACCTTC. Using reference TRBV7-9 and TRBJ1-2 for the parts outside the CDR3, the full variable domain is DTGVSQNPRHKITKRGQNVTFRCDPISEHNRLYWYRQTLGQGPEFLTYFQNEAQLEKSRLLSDRFSAERPKGSFSTLEIQRTEQGDSAMYLCASSPGRADGYTFGSGTRLTVV.

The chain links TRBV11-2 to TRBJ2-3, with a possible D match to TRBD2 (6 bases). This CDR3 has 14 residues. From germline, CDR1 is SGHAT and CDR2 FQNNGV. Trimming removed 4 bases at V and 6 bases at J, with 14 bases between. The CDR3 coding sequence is TGTGCCAGCAGCTCTTGGGGGGTGGGTGATACGCAGTATTTT. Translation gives CASSSWGVGDTQYF.

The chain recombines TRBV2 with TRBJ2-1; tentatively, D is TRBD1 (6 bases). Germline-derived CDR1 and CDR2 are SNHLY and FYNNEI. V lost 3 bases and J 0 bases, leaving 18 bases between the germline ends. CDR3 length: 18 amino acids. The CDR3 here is CASSDRVGHLSSYNEQFF. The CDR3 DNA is TGTGCCAGCAGTGACAGGGTGGGACACCTTAGCTCCTACAATGAGCAGTTCTTC.

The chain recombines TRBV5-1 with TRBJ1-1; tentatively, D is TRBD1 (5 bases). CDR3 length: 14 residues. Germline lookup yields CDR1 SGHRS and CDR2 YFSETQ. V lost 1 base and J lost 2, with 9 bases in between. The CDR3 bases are TGCGCCAGCAGCTTGTGGGGGGACAACACTGAAGCTTTCTTT. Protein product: CASSLWGDNTEAFF.

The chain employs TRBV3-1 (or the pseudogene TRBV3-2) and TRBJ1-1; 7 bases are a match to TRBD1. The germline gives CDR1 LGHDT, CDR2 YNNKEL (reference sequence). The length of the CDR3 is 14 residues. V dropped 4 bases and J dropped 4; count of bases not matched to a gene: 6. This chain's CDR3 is CASSPRDSLTEAFF. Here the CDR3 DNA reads TGTGCCAGCAGCCCCCGGGACAGCCTCACTGAAGCTTTCTTT.

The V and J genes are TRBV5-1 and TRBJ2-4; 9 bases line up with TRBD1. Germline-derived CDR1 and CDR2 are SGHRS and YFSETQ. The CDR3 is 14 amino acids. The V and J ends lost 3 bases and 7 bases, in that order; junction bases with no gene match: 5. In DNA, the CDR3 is TGCGCCAGCAGCTCCCAAGGACAGGGGAACATTCAGTACTTC. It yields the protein CASSSQGQGNIQYF.

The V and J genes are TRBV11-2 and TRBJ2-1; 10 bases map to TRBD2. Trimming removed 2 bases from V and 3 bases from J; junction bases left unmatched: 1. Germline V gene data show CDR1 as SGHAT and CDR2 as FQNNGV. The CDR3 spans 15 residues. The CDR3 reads CASSLRTSGYNEQFF. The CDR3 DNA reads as TGTGCCAGCAGCTTAAGGACTAGCGGCTACAATGAGCAGTTCTTC. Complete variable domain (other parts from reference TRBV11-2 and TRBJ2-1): EAGVAQSPRYKIIEKRQSVAFWCNPISGHATLYWYQQILGQGPKLLIQFQNNGVVDDSQLPKDRFSAERLKGVDSTLKIQPAKLEDSAVYLCASSLRTSGYNEQFFGPGTRLTVL.

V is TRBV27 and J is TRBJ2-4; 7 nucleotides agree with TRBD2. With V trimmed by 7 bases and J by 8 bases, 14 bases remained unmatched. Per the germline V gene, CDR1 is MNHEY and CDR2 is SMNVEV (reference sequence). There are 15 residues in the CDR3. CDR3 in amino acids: CASTPGGPGGDIQYF. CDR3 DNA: TGTGCCAGCACCCCGGGAGGTCCTGGTGGGGACATTCAGTACTTC.

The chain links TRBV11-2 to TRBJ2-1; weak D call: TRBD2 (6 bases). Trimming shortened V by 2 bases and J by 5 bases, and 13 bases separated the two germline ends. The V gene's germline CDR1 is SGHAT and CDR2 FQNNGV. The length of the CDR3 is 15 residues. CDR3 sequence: CASSLRSGGDNEQFF. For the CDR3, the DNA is TGTGCCAGCAGCTTAAGAAGCGGAGGGGACAATGAGCAGTTCTTC.

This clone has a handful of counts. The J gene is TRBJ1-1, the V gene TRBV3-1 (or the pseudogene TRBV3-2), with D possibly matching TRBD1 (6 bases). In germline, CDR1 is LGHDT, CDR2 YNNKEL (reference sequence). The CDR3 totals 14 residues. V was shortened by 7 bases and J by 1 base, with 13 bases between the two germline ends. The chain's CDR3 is CASTLGAPNTEAFF. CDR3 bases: TGTGCCAGCACGCTGGGGGCCCCGAACACTGAAGCTTTCTTT.

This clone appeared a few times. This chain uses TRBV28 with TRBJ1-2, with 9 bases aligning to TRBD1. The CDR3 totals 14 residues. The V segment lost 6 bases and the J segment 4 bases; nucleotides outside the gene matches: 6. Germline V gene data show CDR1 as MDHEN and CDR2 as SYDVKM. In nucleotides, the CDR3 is TGTGCCAGCAGGGGGACAGGGACCCTCTATGGCTACACCTTC. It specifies CASRGTGTLYGYTF.

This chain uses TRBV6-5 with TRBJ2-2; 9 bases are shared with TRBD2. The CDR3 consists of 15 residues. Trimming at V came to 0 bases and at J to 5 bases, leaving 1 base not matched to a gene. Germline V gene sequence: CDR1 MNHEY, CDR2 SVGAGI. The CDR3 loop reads CASSYSTSGTGELFF. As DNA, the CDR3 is TGTGCCAGCAGTTACTCGACTAGCGGAACCGGGGAGCTGTTTTTT.